These 25 T cell receptor beta chains originate from one sample sequenced in a study of beta chain features in type 1 diabetes. Expressed TCRB transcripts were sequenced because the entire RNA isolate underwent reverse transcription. The repertoire was sequenced with immunoSEQ multiplex PCR; TCRdb's copy has only in-frame clones and lacks some. The table lists 860,000 or so clones, about a sixth of them singletons. Sequenced: naive CD4+ T cells from blood. These receptors all come from a woman in her late teens or twenties in good health.

This clone was seen a handful of times. The chain combines TRBV7-2 with TRBJ2-3; D uncertain. Per the germline V gene, CDR1 is SGHTA and CDR2 is FQGNSA. The V end lost 5 bases, the J end lost 5 bases, and 11 bases lay between the germline ends. The CDR3 contains 13 residues. Written as DNA, the CDR3 is TGTGCCAGCAGCCCGAACGCGATAGATACGCAGTATTTT. Translating it yields CASSPNAIDTQYF.

The chain links TRBV2 to TRBJ1-5, with TRBD1 matching 7 bases. V gave up 5 bases and J gave up 5 bases; unmatched junction bases: 12. The CDR3 totals 16 residues. Germline CDR1 SNHLY, CDR2 FYNNEI. The DNA of the CDR3 is TGTGCCAGCAGTTCCGGGACAGCAAGAGCGGATCAGCCCCAGCATTTT. Translating gives CASSSGTARADQPQHF.

This chain connects TRBV18 to TRBJ2-7; no clear D. Germline V CDR1 and CDR2: KGHSH, LQKENI. V was pared by 4 bases and J by 6 bases, with 22 bases between. This CDR3 has 16 amino acids. The CDR3 DNA sequence: TGTGCCAGCTCACGTTACAACATCCAGGAAGGTGGCGAGCAGTACTTC. As protein: CASSRYNIQEGGEQYF.

This clone was seen only a few times. This chain links TRBV7-6 with TRBJ2-3; D remains ambiguous. The CDR3 is 16 residues long. Trimming shortened V by 1 base and J by 6 bases, and 17 bases separated the two germline ends. Germline V CDR1 and CDR2: SGHVS, FNYEAQ. Written as DNA, the CDR3 is TGTGCCAGCAGCTTAGTTTCTGGCTATACGCCGGATACGCAGTATTTT. Residues: CASSLVSGYTPDTQYF.

This clone was recorded once. The V call is TRBV6-6, the J call TRBJ2-6; D is undetermined. The CDR3 covers 16 residues. Germline CDR1 MNHNY, CDR2 SVGAGI (reference sequence). Trimming removed 6 bases from V and 0 bases from J, with 12 bases in between. The CDR3 DNA reads TGTGCCAGCAGCAGAACCGGTAGCTCTGGGGCCAACGTCCTGACTTTC. As protein: CASSRTGSSGANVLTF.

This clone has a handful of counts. The CDR3 sequence: CASSFYPYEQYF. CDR3 nucleotide sequence: TGTGCCAGCAGTTTTTATCCCTACGAGCAGTACTTC. This chain connects TRBV28 to TRBJ2-7; unclear D gene. CDR1 is MDHEN, CDR2 SYDVKM, per germline. This CDR3 is built from 12 residues. V shed 3 bases and J shed 2 bases, with 5 bases lying between them.

The sample holds a few counts of this clone. This chain uses TRBV9 with TRBJ2-7; D call uncertain. The ends were cut back, 2 bases at V and 6 bases at J, with 12 bases in the middle. CDR1 is SGDLS and CDR2 is YYNGEE in the germline V gene. CDR3 size: 13 residues. The CDR3 bases are TGTGCCAGCAGCGTCCTCCAAACCTCCGAGCAGTACTTC. Protein product: CASSVLQTSEQYF.

This clone was seen a few times. The chain couples TRBV18 to TRBJ2-5; D might be TRBD1 (5 bases). Germline V gives CDR1 KGHSH, CDR2 LQKENI. V was trimmed by 3 bases and J by 5 bases, leaving 10 bases between them. This CDR3 has 13 amino acids. The CDR3 sequence is CASSPAGAETQYF. CDR3 sequence (DNA): TGTGCCAGCTCACCCGCTGGGGCGGAGACCCAGTACTTC.

A few counts support this clone. The chain links TRBV5-6 to TRBJ2-1; D is possibly TRBD2 (5 bases). The germline gives CDR1 SGHDT, CDR2 YYEEEE. The CDR3 runs to 15 residues. V was pared by 4 bases and J by 12 bases, with 23 bases between. The CDR3 bases are TGTGCCAGCAGCCTGGGAGTTAGTGCACCCGTCGCGCAGTTCTTC. Translating it yields CASSLGVSAPVAQFF.

This rearrangement joins TRBV7-9 to TRBJ2-7; 7 nucleotides line up with TRBD1. Germline values: CDR1 SEHNR, CDR2 FQNEAQ (reference sequence). V was clipped by 5 bases and J by 3 bases; unmatched bases: 10. This CDR3 has 15 residues. The CDR3 sequence: CASSRGQRSLYEQYF. The CDR3 DNA reads TGTGCCAGCAGCCGGGGACAGCGCTCACTCTACGAGCAGTACTTC.

In its sample, this clone was seen once. The rearrangement joins TRBV7-3 to TRBJ2-1, with a tentative D call TRBD2 (5 bases). The V end lost 5 bases, the J end lost 3 bases, and 17 bases lay between the germline ends. CDR3 length: 16 residues. Looked up from germline, CDR1 is SGHTA and CDR2 is FQGTGA. CDR3 residues: CASSVSVGAGYNEQFF. CDR3 DNA: TGTGCCAGCAGCGTCTCCGTGGGAGCTGGCTACAATGAGCAGTTCTTC.

The rearrangement joins TRBV15 to TRBJ2-3; 7 positions agree with TRBD1. There are 13 residues in the CDR3. Germline V gives CDR1 LNHNV, CDR2 YYDKDF (reference sequence). The junction had 3 bases not matched to a gene; V was cut back by 2 bases and J by 7 bases. The CDR3 region is CATSRQGEYTQYF. The CDR3 DNA reads as TGTGCCACCAGCAGACAGGGGGAATATACGCAGTATTTT.

V is TRBV4-1 and J is TRBJ2-3; D not resolved. Germline V lookup: CDR1 MGHRA, CDR2 YSYEKL. Trimming left V 1 base short and J 9 bases short, with 11 bases between. This CDR3 is built from 13 residues. CDR3 amino acids: CASSQVPDPTQYF. Here the CDR3 DNA reads TGCGCCAGCAGCCAAGTGCCGGACCCAACGCAGTATTTT.

This clone was picked up a small number of times. V is TRBV2 and J is TRBJ1-5, with TRBD1 as a possible D gene (5 bases). The germline V and J ends were trimmed by 7 bases and 1 base, with 17 bases remaining between them. Germline V gives CDR1 SNHLY, CDR2 FYNNEI. CDR3 length: 16 amino acids. CDR3 coding DNA: TGTGCCAGCACCCGATTGGGGCCTCTCAGCAATCAGCCCCAGCATTTT. It specifies CASTRLGPLSNQPQHF.

The chain combines TRBV15 with TRBJ1-1; D is ambiguous. CDR3 length equals 13 residues. The germline V gene has CDR1 LNHNV and CDR2 YYDKDF (reference sequence). V was clipped by 0 bases and J by 11 bases, with 13 bases between them. CDR3 coding DNA: TGTGCCACCAGCAGAGATCTTGGGATTATCGCTTTCTTT. As protein: CATSRDLGIIAFF.

Only a few counts were recorded for this clone. V is TRBV28 and J is TRBJ2-1, with 14 bases lining up with TRBD2. Germline V CDR1 and CDR2: MDHEN, SYDVKM. With V trimmed by 6 bases and J by 7 bases, 5 bases remained unmatched. This CDR3 is built from 15 residues. CDR3 nucleotide sequence: TGTGCCAGCAGAACCGGGACTAGCGGGAGTAATGAGCAGTTCTTC. The encoded protein is CASRTGTSGSNEQFF.

The chain joins TRBV9 to TRBJ2-2; 8 bases map to TRBD2. The CDR3 contains 15 residues. V lost 2 bases and J lost 4; bases outside the gene matches: 4. Germline loops: CDR1 SGDLS, CDR2 YYNGEE. In DNA, the CDR3 is TGTGCCAGCAGCGTGTCCGGGAGGGCCACCGGGGAGCTGTTTTTT. Protein: CASSVSGRATGELFF.

This clone occurred a few times. The chain joins TRBV6-1 to TRBJ2-5; 8 bases are a match to TRBD1. This CDR3 contains 15 residues. Unmatched junction bases numbered 10, after V lost 5 bases and J lost 5 bases. Looked up from germline, CDR1 is MNHNS and CDR2 is SASEGT. The CDR3 DNA follows: TGTGCCAGCAGTTTACGTTCAGGGGGCTGGGAGACCCAGTACTTC. Translating gives CASSLRSGGWETQYF.

This clone has just a few counts. The V gene is TRBV6-5, the J gene TRBJ2-7, with D perhaps TRBD2 (5 bases). CDR1 and CDR2 (germline): MNHEY, SVGAGI. V was trimmed by 4 bases and J by 2 bases, leaving 12 bases between them. The CDR3 totals 14 residues. In DNA form, the CDR3 reads TGTGCCAGCAGTTTTAGGACTGATACCTACGAGCAGTACTTC. This sequence encodes CASSFRTDTYEQYF.

This rearrangement joins TRBV14 to TRBJ2-5, with TRBD2 matching 10 bases. CDR3 size: 16 residues. Losses at the gene ends were 2 bases for V and 5 bases for J; bases not matched to a gene: 8. The germline CDR1 and CDR2 sequences are SGHDN and FVKESK. The CDR3 DNA is TGTGCCAGCAGCCAACGCCGTCTAGCGGGAGTGGAGACCCAGTACTTC. Translation: CASSQRRLAGVETQYF.

V gene TRBV7-2 combines with J gene TRBJ2-3; D remains ambiguous. Germline CDR1 reads SGHTA; CDR2 reads FQGNSA. Trimming took 2 bases from V and 2 from J, leaving 5 bases between them. There are 13 residues in the CDR3. CDR3 DNA sequence: TGTGCCAGCAGCTTAAAGTACACAGATACGCAGTATTTT. It is translated as CASSLKYTDTQYF.

The chain employs TRBV11-2 and TRBJ2-5, with D unresolved. Germline V gene lookup returns CDR1 SGHAT and CDR2 FQNNGV. CDR3 size: 14 residues. V lost 4 bases and J lost 1, with 10 bases in between. CDR3 bases: TGTGCCAGCAGCTCTCCTGCTAGCCAAGAGACCCAGTACTTC. The encoded protein is CASSSPASQETQYF.

The rearrangement joins TRBV7-2 to TRBJ2-7, with 7 bases lining up with TRBD2. Germline-derived CDR1 and CDR2 are SGHTA and FQGNSA. V trimming: 2 bases; J trimming: 2 bases; junction bases outside the gene matches: 6. The CDR3 runs to 15 residues. The DNA of the CDR3 is TGTGCCAGCAGCTTAAAGGCAGCGGGGCCCTACGAGCAGTACTTC. Amino acid sequence: CASSLKAAGPYEQYF.

This clone was seen a few times. The genes are TRBV18 and TRBJ1-1; weak D call: TRBD1 (5 bases). In germline, CDR1 is KGHSH, CDR2 LQKENI. This CDR3 contains 14 residues. V was trimmed by 2 bases and J by 5 bases, leaving 12 bases between them. The CDR3 loop is CASSPIIGGTEAFF. The DNA for the CDR3 is TGTGCCAGCTCACCAATCATCGGGGGAACTGAAGCTTTCTTT.

This clone was observed a few times. The same CDR3 is also encoded by other DNA sequences in this sample. The genes are TRBV28 and TRBJ2-7; the D gene could be TRBD1 or TRBD2 (5 bases each). This CDR3 has 12 residues. The V gene lost 6 bases and the J gene lost 0 bases, with 6 bases spanning the gap. The germline V gene encodes CDR1 MDHEN and CDR2 SYDVKM. The CDR3 DNA follows: TGTGCCAGCAGGGGGGACTCCTACGAGCAGTACTTC. It yields the protein CASRGDSYEQYF.